The 27 T cell receptor beta chains in this list originate from one sample, sequenced in a study of shared clonotypes between healthy human individuals. Sequencing used immunoSEQ multiplex PCR; TCRdb keeps in-frame clones, though not all of them. In the table there are hundreds of thousands of clones, 85% to 95% of which are singletons. Naive CD8 cells comprised CD45RO-negative, CCR7-positively selected cells, excluding terminally differentiated effector memory CD45RA+ cells. The sample comprised naive CD8+ T cells sorted from blood. These receptors all come from a woman aged 30 to 39 in good health.

V gene TRBV7-9 combines with J gene TRBJ2-5; 11 nucleotides match TRBD1. The J call may be mistaken, given a closer DNA end match to TRBJ2-7. The CDR3 totals 16 residues. Germline CDR1 SEHNR, CDR2 FQNEAQ (reference sequence). CDR3 sequence reads: CASSTQSGQGVDEQYF. In DNA, the CDR3 is TGTGCCAGCAGCACCCAGTCGGGACAGGGGGTTGACGAGCAGTACTTC.

V is TRBV29-1 and J is TRBJ1-1; D gene uncertain. This CDR3 spans 10 amino acids. Germline-derived CDR1 and CDR2 are SQVTM and ANQGSEA. V lost 7 bases and J 5 bases, leaving 8 bases between the germline ends. The DNA of the CDR3 is TGCAGCGCCCGTAGTACTGAAGCTTTCTTT. Translated: CSARSTEAFF.

The genes are TRBV28 and TRBJ2-1; the D is unclear. Germline CDR1 reads MDHEN; CDR2 reads SYDVKM. The CDR3 is 14 residues long. Trimming removed 5 bases at V and 7 bases at J, with 15 bases between. CDR3 bases: TGTGCCAGCAGTCTACCCCTTATGGCGAATGAGCAGTTCTTC. Translated, it gives CASSLPLMANEQFF.

The CDR3 loop reads CASSLWDGTGGKLFF. Written as DNA, the CDR3 is TGTGCCAGCAGTTTATGGGACGGCACAGGGGGAAAACTGTTTTTT. V gene TRBV27 combines with J gene TRBJ1-4, with 8 positions matching TRBD1. The CDR3 sequence is 15 residues long. J was trimmed by 10 bases and V by 1 base; bases with no gene match: 8. Germline CDR1 is MNHEY and CDR2 is SMNVEV (reference sequence).

The gene calls are TRBV27 and TRBJ2-1, with D maybe TRBD2 (6 bases). This CDR3 is 14 amino acids long. Germline V lookup: CDR1 MNHEY, CDR2 SMNVEV (reference sequence). Trimming took 6 bases from V and 2 from J, leaving 11 bases between them. This chain's CDR3 is CASSRDSTYNEQFF. The DNA for the CDR3 is TGTGCCAGCAGCCGGGACTCAACCTACAATGAGCAGTTCTTC.

The J gene is TRBJ1-2, the V gene TRBV28; 11 positions match TRBD1. This CDR3 spans 18 amino acids. CDR1 MDHEN and CDR2 SYDVKM come from the germline V gene. Trimming took 5 bases from V and 3 from J; bases not matched to a gene: 14. This CDR3 reads CASSLTRTGGVGYYGYTF. The CDR3 nucleotides read TGTGCCAGCAGTCTCACCCGGACAGGGGGCGTCGGTTACTATGGCTACACCTTC.

The chain's CDR3 is CASSVWTGNTEAFF. CDR3 coding DNA: TGCGCCAGCAGTGTGTGGACAGGGAACACTGAAGCTTTCTTT. J is TRBJ1-1 and V is TRBV10-2; 7 bases match TRBD1. Trimming cost V 4 bases and J 1 base; bases outside gene matches: 3. Germline V gene lookup returns CDR1 WSHSY and CDR2 SAAADI. The CDR3 length is 14 residues.

The rearrangement links TRBV5-1 to TRBJ2-1; D is uncertain. Germline lookup yields CDR1 SGHRS and CDR2 YFSETQ. The length of the CDR3 is 16 residues. Trimming took off 4 bases at V and 0 bases at J, with 14 bases between the two ends. CDR3 protein: CASSLEWRASYNEQFF. The CDR3 DNA reads TGCGCCAGCAGCCTCGAATGGCGCGCCTCCTACAATGAGCAGTTCTTC.

The chain couples TRBV9 to TRBJ1-1; unclear D gene. Germline V gene data show CDR1 as SGDLS and CDR2 as YYNGEE. The CDR3 runs 14 residues. The germline V and J ends were trimmed by 4 bases and 3 bases, with 13 bases remaining between them. In DNA form, the CDR3 reads TGTGCCAGCAGCCCTATGGAGGGATACACTGAAGCTTTCTTT. Residues: CASSPMEGYTEAFF. Based on the CDR3 plus reference TRBV9 and TRBJ1-1, the full variable domain is DSGVTQTPKHLITATGQRVTLRCSPRSGDLSVYWYQQSLDQGLQFLIQYYNGEERAKGNILERFSAQQFPDLHSELNLSSLELGDSALYFCASSPMEGYTEAFFGQGTRLTVV.

The CDR3 protein is CASSDSPGGITEAFF. The CDR3, as DNA: TGTGCCAGCAGTGACTCACCAGGGGGCATCACTGAAGCTTTCTTT. The rearrangement uses TRBV6-4 and TRBJ1-1, with 8 bases matching TRBD1. CDR3 length equals 15 residues. Looked up from germline, CDR1 is MRHNA and CDR2 is SNTAGT. Losses at the gene ends were 0 bases for V and 4 bases for J; bases not matched to a gene: 4.

This chain joins TRBV28 and TRBJ2-7, with 10 bases aligning to TRBD2. Germline lookup yields CDR1 MDHEN and CDR2 SYDVKM. With V trimmed by 2 bases and J by 3 bases, 13 bases remained unmatched. The CDR3 is 18 amino acids. CDR3 protein: CASSLRFPTSGTYYEQYF. The CDR3 DNA follows: TGTGCCAGCAGTTTAAGGTTCCCCACTAGCGGGACCTACTACGAGCAGTACTTC.

The chain has TRBV28 and TRBJ1-2; 10 bases are shared with TRBD1. With 9 bases clipped from V and 6 bases from J, the junction kept 4 bases outside the gene matches. Germline V gives CDR1 MDHEN, CDR2 SYDVKM. This CDR3 region has 12 residues. DNA of the CDR3: TGTGCCAGTGAGGGACAGGGGCATGGCTACACCTTC. Its protein is CASEGQGHGYTF.

This clone was counted a single time. The genes are TRBV20-1 and TRBJ1-1, with D unresolved. Germline V gene data show CDR1 as DFQATT and CDR2 as SNEGSKA (reference sequence). The CDR3 covers 10 residues. V was shortened by 8 bases and J by 4 bases, with 8 bases between the two germline ends. In DNA, the CDR3 is TGCAGTACATCCGGCACTGAAGCTTTCTTT. It codes for CSTSGTEAFF.

This chain uses TRBV10-2 with TRBJ1-4; no clear D gene. V was cut by 0 bases and J by 10 bases, with 21 bases left in between. In germline, CDR1 is WSHSY, CDR2 SAAADI. The CDR3 length is 17 residues. The CDR3 spells CASSESIQVPTAGKLFF. Written as DNA, the CDR3 is TGCGCCAGCAGTGAGTCGATCCAGGTCCCAACGGCAGGAAAACTGTTTTTT.

In this sample, this clone turned up once. The genes are TRBV11-2 and TRBJ2-1, with 13 bases lining up with TRBD2. With V trimmed by 5 bases and J by 6 bases, 4 bases remained unmatched. The V gene's germline CDR1 is SGHAT and CDR2 FQNNGV. This CDR3 region has 15 residues. The CDR3 nucleotides read TGTGCCAGCAGCCCAACTAGCGGGAGGGCCAATGAGCAGTTCTTC. This codes for CASSPTSGRANEQFF.

This chain joins TRBV4-2 and TRBJ1-2; D is ambiguous. CDR3 size: 14 residues. CDR1 and CDR2 (germline): LGHNA, YNFKEQ. V was pared by 4 bases and J by 2 bases, with 11 bases between. CDR3 sequence reads: CASSPAGGNYGYTF. DNA of the CDR3: TGTGCCAGCAGCCCAGCCGGAGGGAACTATGGCTACACCTTC.

This chain joins TRBV5-4 and TRBJ2-7; possible D gene TRBD2, 7 bases. The germline V and J ends were trimmed by 0 bases and 1 base, with 14 bases remaining between them. This CDR3 has 16 residues. From germline, CDR1 is SGHNT and CDR2 YYREEE (reference sequence). The CDR3 sequence is CASSLGGGRRSYEQYF. The DNA of the CDR3 is TGTGCCAGCAGCTTGGGGGGGGGCCGACGGTCCTACGAGCAGTACTTC.

The chain joins TRBV11-3 to TRBJ1-5, with 7 bases lining up with TRBD1. This CDR3 contains 16 residues. Per germline, CDR1 SGHNT and CDR2 YENEEA. The V and J ends lost 5 bases and 4 bases, in that order; junction bases with no gene match: 11. The DNA of the CDR3 is TGTGCCAGCAGCGTTAGTAGCGGGGACAGAAATCAGCCCCAGCATTTT. It yields the protein CASSVSSGDRNQPQHF.

This chain uses TRBV27 with TRBJ1-2; possible D gene TRBD1, 6 bases. V was clipped by 2 bases and J by 8 bases, with 15 bases between them. The CDR3 has 14 amino acids. CDR1 MNHEY and CDR2 SMNVEV come from the germline V gene (reference sequence). CDR3 nucleotides: TGTGCCAGCAGTTTAAAGGGGGGGGGTGAGGGCTACACCTTC. It translates to CASSLKGGGEGYTF.

The rearrangement links TRBV19 to TRBJ2-1; no clear D gene. From germline, CDR1 is LNHDA and CDR2 SQIVND (reference sequence). CDR3 length: 15 residues. Trimming removed 0 bases at V and 4 bases at J, with 10 bases between. CDR3 sequence reads: CASSIDPVQYNEQFF. The CDR3 DNA reads as TGTGCCAGTAGTATAGATCCTGTCCAGTACAATGAGCAGTTCTTC.

Remarks on this clone: This sample includes further DNA sequences coding for the same CDR3. The rearrangement links TRBV6-4 to TRBJ2-1; the D is unclear. In germline, CDR1 is MRHNA, CDR2 SNTAGT. The germline V and J ends were trimmed by 0 bases and 6 bases, with 3 bases remaining between them. The CDR3 is 12 residues long. CDR3 protein: CASSDSRNEQFF. DNA for the CDR3: TGTGCCAGCAGTGACTCTCGCAATGAGCAGTTCTTC.

The chain employs TRBV28 and TRBJ2-3; D might be TRBD1 or TRBD2, each matching 6 bases. Germline V gene data show CDR1 as MDHEN and CDR2 as SYDVKM. The CDR3 runs 18 residues. Trimming left V 2 bases short and J 3 bases short, with 21 bases between. Written as DNA, the CDR3 is TGTGCCAGCAGTTTACCCCCACCTTTGGAGGGGGTAACAGATACGCAGTATTTT. This sequence encodes CASSLPPPLEGVTDTQYF.

The chain recombines TRBV19 with TRBJ2-5; D is possibly TRBD1 (5 bases). Trimming pared 2 bases from V and 4 bases from J, leaving 11 bases between. The CDR3 covers 14 residues. Per germline, CDR1 LNHDA and CDR2 SQIVND (reference sequence). CDR3 coding DNA: TGTGCCAGTAGTATAACAGGAGACTTAGAGACCCAGTACTTC. Residues: CASSITGDLETQYF.

The chain is built from TRBV27 and TRBJ1-1, with 7 positions matching TRBD1. CDR3 size: 16 residues. V gave up 6 bases and J gave up 4 bases; unmatched junction bases: 14. CDR1 and CDR2 (germline): MNHEY, SMNVEV (reference sequence). CDR3 amino acids: CASSFLGRGRVTEAFF. Written as DNA, the CDR3 is TGTGCCAGCAGCTTTCTGGGCAGGGGGAGGGTCACTGAAGCTTTCTTT.

V is TRBV1 and J is TRBJ2-3; TRBD2 is taken as the D call from the table, unchecked against the DNA. TRBV1 is given as a pseudogene. CDR3 length equals 17 residues. The CDR3 reads CTSSPRVSGSFTDTQYF. The CDR3 region has the DNA TGCACCAGCAGCCCCAGGGTGAGCGGGAGTTTTACAGATACGCAGTATTTT.

This rearrangement joins TRBV28 to TRBJ2-3; D is unclear. The CDR3 is 14 amino acids. V was shortened by 5 bases and J by 4 bases, with 13 bases between the two germline ends. Per germline, CDR1 MDHEN and CDR2 SYDVKM. DNA of the CDR3: TGTGCCAGCAGTCTCCAACCCACTTCAGATACGCAGTATTTT. Translating gives CASSLQPTSDTQYF.

This rearrangement joins TRBV4-2 to TRBJ2-2; 10 bases align to TRBD2. Germline CDR1 reads LGHNA; CDR2 reads YNFKEQ. The CDR3 totals 17 residues. The V gene end was trimmed by 0 bases and the J gene end by 4 bases; junction bases not matched to a gene: 5. As DNA, the CDR3 is TGTGCCAGCAGCCAAGATACGGCTAGCGGGAGCACCGGGGAGCTGTTTTTT. Residues: CASSQDTASGSTGELFF.